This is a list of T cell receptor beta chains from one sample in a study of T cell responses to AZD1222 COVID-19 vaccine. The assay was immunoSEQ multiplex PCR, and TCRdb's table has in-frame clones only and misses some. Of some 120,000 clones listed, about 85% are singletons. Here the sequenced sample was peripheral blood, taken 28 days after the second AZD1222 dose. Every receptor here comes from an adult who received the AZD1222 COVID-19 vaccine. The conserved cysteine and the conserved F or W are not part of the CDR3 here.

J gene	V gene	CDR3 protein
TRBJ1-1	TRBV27	ASSLRRATEAF
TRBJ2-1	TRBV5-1	ASSDSLREQF
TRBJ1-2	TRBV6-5	ASTRAGLANYGYT
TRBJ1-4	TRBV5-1	ASSLGLRGNNEKLF
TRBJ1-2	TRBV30	AWIGRYYGYT
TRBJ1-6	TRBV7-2	ASSSYGTDLSPLH
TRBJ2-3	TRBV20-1	SAGRSDTQY
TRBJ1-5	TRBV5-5	ASGEHNSNQPQH
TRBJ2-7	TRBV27	ASSLVDSSYEQY
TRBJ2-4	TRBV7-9	ASSLGSKNIQY
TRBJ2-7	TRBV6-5	ASSRDRRRY
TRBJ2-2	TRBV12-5	ASGRLAGNTGELF
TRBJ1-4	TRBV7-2	ASSLAAYEKLF
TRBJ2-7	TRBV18	ASSSGFAYEQY
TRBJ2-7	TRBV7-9	ASGAPTGDSSYEQY
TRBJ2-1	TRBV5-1	ASRPVAGIPNNEQF
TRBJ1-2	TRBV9	ASSVGQGVGYT
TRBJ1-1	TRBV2	ASLQGSWTEAF
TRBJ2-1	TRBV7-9	ASSLEQHNEQF
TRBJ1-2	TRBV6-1	ASSEAWDGYGYT
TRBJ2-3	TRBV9	ASSVGGLGTDTQY
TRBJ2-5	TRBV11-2	ASSYSGGAKTQY
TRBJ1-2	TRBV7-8	ASSSVGPAGHGYT